This passage covers 23 T cell receptor beta chains from one sample sequenced in a study of breast tumors, draining lymph nodes, adjacent tissues. Samples came from axillary lymph nodes draining the breast cancer. Using its own MiXCR run on the multiplex PCR reads, TCRdb lists one record per CDR3 protein. Altogether about 180,000 distinct CDR3 sequences are present, approximately 30% being singletons, with the ten largest covering approximately 4.2%. Specimen: axillary lymph node tissue. The receptor set was obtained from a female donor with breast cancer. Some clones in this sample may be carry-over from other donors' samples.

There are many counts of this clonotype. V usage is TRBV11-3 and J usage is TRBJ2-1; 12 nucleotides match TRBD2. The junction had 5 bases not matched to a gene; V was cut back by 5 bases and J by 3 bases. Germline lookup yields CDR1 SGHNT and CDR2 YENEEA. This CDR3 contains 16 residues. CDR3 bases: TGTGCCAGCAGCCAACGGACTAGCGGGGTCTACAATGAGCAGTTCTTC. Encoded protein: CASSQRTSGVYNEQFF.

This clonotype came up many times. The chain has TRBV19 and TRBJ2-1, with D possibly TRBD1 on 5 matching bases. The V gene's germline CDR1 is LNHDA and CDR2 SQIVND (reference sequence). Trimming left V 6 bases short and J 1 base short, with 13 bases between. This CDR3 region has 15 residues. In DNA form, the CDR3 reads TGTGCCAGTAGAAGGGCAGGGTCGTCCTACAATGAGCAGTTCTTC. It translates to CASRRAGSSYNEQFF.

The chain is built from TRBV6-5 and TRBJ2-5; TRBD1 might be the D (6 bases). The last part of the DNA fits TRBJ1-1 better; the J call may be wrong. This CDR3 spans 17 amino acids. Germline CDR1 reads MNHEY; CDR2 reads SVGAGI. CDR3 sequence reads: CASRSNPGRGGGTEAFF. The CDR3 region has the DNA TGTGCCAGCAGATCAAACCCGGGCAGGGGAGGAGGCACTGAAGCTTTCTTT.

This clonotype showed up many times. The rearrangement uses TRBV19 and TRBJ1-2; no reliable D call. Trimming took 3 bases from V and 2 from J, leaving 7 bases between them. CDR1 is LNHDA and CDR2 is SQIVND in the germline V gene (reference sequence). The CDR3 runs 13 residues. CDR3 DNA: TGTGCCAGTAGTATCCGGGAGAACTATGGCTACACCTTC. Amino acids: CASSIRENYGYTF.

This clonotype was recorded a few times. The chain joins TRBV6-1 to TRBJ2-5, with 8 bases lining up with TRBD2. This CDR3 region has 14 residues. Germline V CDR1 and CDR2: MNHNS, SASEGT. The junction had 3 bases not matched to a gene; V was cut back by 1 base and J by 5 bases. This CDR3 reads CASSEGGGWETQYF. CDR3 sequence (DNA): TGTGCCAGCAGTGAAGGCGGGGGGTGGGAGACCCAGTACTTC.

The sample holds many counts of this clonotype. Here the CDR3 reads CASSLDSGSAYNEQFF. The CDR3, as DNA: TGTGCCAGCAGCTTGGATAGCGGGAGCGCCTACAATGAGCAGTTCTTC. The chain combines TRBV11-3 with TRBJ2-1; TRBD2 agrees at 9 bases. This CDR3 spans 16 amino acids. Trimming removed 3 bases from V and 2 bases from J; junction bases left unmatched: 5. Germline lookup yields CDR1 SGHNT and CDR2 YENEEA.

A remark on this clonotype: Germline and junction disagree at one end, which may indicate a read error. This chain links TRBV7-7 with TRBJ1-6; 10 positions match TRBD1. Germline V gives CDR1 SSHAT, CDR2 FNYEAQ (reference sequence). This CDR3 is built from 14 residues. The CDR3 DNA follows: TGTGCTAGCAGCGAAGGGACAGGGGTCTCACCCCTCCACTTT. Its translation: CASSEGTGVSPLHF.

This chain's CDR3 is CASSFGRGYEQHF. CDR3 coding DNA: TGTGCCAGCAGCTTTGGCAGGGGATACGAGCAGCATTTT. V is TRBV7-9 and J is TRBJ1-5; possible D gene TRBD1, 6 bases. CDR3 length: 13 amino acids. The germline V gene has CDR1 SEHNR and CDR2 FQNEAQ (reference sequence). V was trimmed by 3 bases and J by 13 bases, leaving 16 bases between them.

In its sample, this clonotype was seen a few times. V is TRBV12-3 or TRBV12-4 and J is TRBJ1-1; D is possibly TRBD1 (5 bases). This CDR3 has 15 residues. Trimming took 8 bases from V and 2 from J, leaving 18 bases between them. In nucleotides, the CDR3 is TGTGCCAGCTACTCGGGCGTGGGGGGTAACACTGAAGCTTTCTTT. Translating it yields CASYSGVGGNTEAFF.

This clonotype was recorded at least ten times. This rearrangement joins TRBV12-3 or TRBV12-4 to TRBJ2-1; a weak D match, TRBD2 (6 bases). This CDR3 is built from 15 residues. Trimming left V 6 bases short and J 2 bases short, with 14 bases between. DNA of the CDR3: TGTGCCAGCAGCAAATGGGGCGGGGCCTACAATGAGCAGTTCTTC. It translates to CASSKWGGAYNEQFF.

The CDR3 region is CASSHAVFSNYGYTF. In DNA, the CDR3 is TGTGCCAGCAGTCACGCGGTATTCTCAAACTATGGCTACACCTTC. The rearrangement joins TRBV6-5 to TRBJ1-2; no reliable D call. Per germline, CDR1 MNHEY and CDR2 SVGAGI. The ends were cut back, 5 bases at V and 2 bases at J, with 15 bases in the middle. The CDR3 has 15 amino acids.

This clonotype turned up a few times. The rearrangement links TRBV6-1 to TRBJ2-7; the D gene is possibly TRBD1 (6 bases). This CDR3 has 15 amino acids. Germline V lookup: CDR1 MNHNS, CDR2 SASEGT. Trimming pared 6 bases from V and 1 base from J, leaving 16 bases between. The CDR3, as DNA: TGTGCCAGCAGGGGGGCTCGCGGGTCATCCTACGAGCAGTACTTC. Translated, it gives CASRGARGSSYEQYF.

This clonotype has ten or more counts. The chain links TRBV7-8 to TRBJ2-7, with D possibly matching TRBD2 (6 bases). The CDR3 covers 11 residues. The germline gives CDR1 SGHVS, CDR2 FQNEAQ. V lost 8 bases and J 5 bases, leaving 10 bases between the germline ends. The CDR3 reads CASSPGDEQYF. DNA for the CDR3: TGTGCCAGCTCCCCGGGAGACGAGCAGTACTTC.

The sample holds a few counts of this clonotype. The rearrangement links TRBV20-1 to TRBJ2-4; 8 bases align to TRBD2. With 2 bases clipped from V and 2 bases from J, the junction kept 5 bases outside the gene matches. The V gene's germline CDR1 is DFQATT and CDR2 SNEGSKA (reference sequence). The CDR3 contains 15 residues. The CDR3 loop is CSARRGGRSKNIQYF. CDR3 DNA sequence: TGCAGTGCTAGACGGGGGGGCCGGTCCAAAAACATTCAGTACTTC.

The rearrangement joins TRBV11-1 to TRBJ1-1, with D maybe TRBD1 (5 bases). Per the germline V gene, CDR1 is SGHAT and CDR2 is FQDESV (reference sequence). The germline V and J ends were trimmed by 4 bases and 3 bases, with 9 bases remaining between them. This CDR3 comprises 13 residues. This CDR3 reads CASSSRGDTEAFF. The CDR3 coding sequence is TGTGCCAGCAGCTCCCGAGGGGACACTGAAGCTTTCTTT. The variable domain in full, with the rest retrieved from reference TRBV11-1 and TRBJ1-1, is EAEVAQSPRYKITEKSQAVAFWCDPISGHATLYWYRQILGQGPELLVQFQDESVVDDSQLPKDRFSAERLKGVDSTLKIQPAELGDSAMYLCASSSRGDTEAFFGQGTRLTVV.

About this clonotype itself: A read error may be the cause here, since a much bigger clone is one base away. This chain links TRBV6-1 with TRBJ1-5; no clear D. This CDR3 is built from 13 residues. V lost 2 bases to trimming and J lost 5 bases, with 7 bases between them. Germline CDR1 MNHNS, CDR2 SASEGT. This CDR3 is CASSETRDQPQHF. The CDR3 nucleotides read TGTGCCAGCAGTGAAACACGGGATCAGCCCCAGCATTTT.

The rearrangement uses TRBV7-6 and TRBJ1-1, with D tentatively TRBD1 (6 bases). This CDR3 spans 14 amino acids. CDR1 is SGHVS, CDR2 FNYEAQ, per germline. With 3 bases removed from V and 5 bases from J, the gap between germline ends came to 13 bases. This chain's CDR3 is CASSFGEGGTEAFF. In DNA form, the CDR3 reads TGTGCCAGCAGCTTCGGAGAGGGGGGGACTGAAGCTTTCTTT.

This clonotype has only a few counts. The chain combines TRBV6-2 or TRBV6-3 with TRBJ2-7; 11 bases are a match to TRBD2. The V and J ends lost 4 bases and 4 bases, in that order; junction bases with no gene match: 9. Looked up from germline, CDR1 is MNHEY and CDR2 is SVGEGT. The CDR3 has 16 amino acids. CDR3 protein: CASSLRLGLAVYEQYF. The CDR3 coding sequence is TGTGCCAGCAGTTTGCGATTGGGACTAGCGGTTTACGAGCAGTACTTC.

This clonotype came up many times. The rearrangement joins TRBV6-5 to TRBJ1-2; 9 bases align to TRBD1. With 2 bases clipped from V and 8 bases from J, the junction kept 3 bases outside the gene matches. This CDR3 is built from 13 residues. Germline V gene sequence: CDR1 MNHEY, CDR2 SVGAGI. The CDR3: CASSYGTGSGYTF. The CDR3 region has the DNA TGTGCCAGCAGTTACGGGACAGGGAGCGGCTACACCTTC.

To note about this clonotype: This is likely a read error, given that the CDR3 carries no conserved phenylalanine or tryptophan at its end. The chain combines TRBV7-9 with TRBJ2-7; 7 nucleotides agree with TRBD1. The CDR3 has 14 amino acids. The V and J ends lost 4 bases and 1 base, in that order; junction bases with no gene match: 4. The V gene's germline CDR1 is SEHNR and CDR2 FQNEAQ (reference sequence). The chain's CDR3 is CASSSGQVSYEQYL. CDR3 sequence (DNA): TGTGCCAGCAGCTCCGGACAGGTGTCCTACGAGCAGTACCTC.

This clonotype was picked up many times. The rearrangement joins TRBV12-3 or TRBV12-4 to TRBJ1-3; D gene uncertain. The germline V and J ends were trimmed by 5 bases and 4 bases, with 12 bases remaining between them. The CDR3 loop spans 14 amino acids. The CDR3 DNA reads as TGTGCCAGCAGTCCATGGACGGCAGGAAACACCATATATTTT. Residues: CASSPWTAGNTIYF.

This clonotype was found many times. V and J are TRBV12-3 or TRBV12-4 and TRBJ1-2; 11 positions match TRBD1. The trim removed 4 bases at V and 1 base at J, leaving 5 bases unmatched. The CDR3 loop spans 16 amino acids. The CDR3 region is CASSSPDRGLNYGYTF. The CDR3 region has the DNA TGTGCCAGCAGTTCACCGGACAGGGGGCTTAACTATGGCTACACCTTC.

For this clonotype: A much larger clone lies a single base off, so this may be a read error. The J gene is TRBJ1-2, the V gene TRBV28, with a weak D call TRBD1 (5 bases). The CDR3 has 15 amino acids. CDR1 is MDHEN and CDR2 is SYDVKM in the germline V gene. The CDR3 nucleotides are TGTGCCAGCAGTTTCGCGAGCAGGGAAAACTATGGCCACACCTTC. Its translation: CASSFASRENYGHTF.